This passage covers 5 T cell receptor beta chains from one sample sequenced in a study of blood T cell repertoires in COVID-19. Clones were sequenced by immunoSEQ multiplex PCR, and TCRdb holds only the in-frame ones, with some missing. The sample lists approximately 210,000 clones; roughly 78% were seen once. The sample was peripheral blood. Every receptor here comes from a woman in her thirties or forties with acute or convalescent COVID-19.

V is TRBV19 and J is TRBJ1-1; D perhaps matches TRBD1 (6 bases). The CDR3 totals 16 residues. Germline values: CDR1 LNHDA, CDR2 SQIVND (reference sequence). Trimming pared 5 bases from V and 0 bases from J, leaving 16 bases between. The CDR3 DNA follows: TGTGCCAGTAGTCCTCAGGGGATGGGCCTGAACACTGAAGCTTTCTTT. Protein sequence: CASSPQGMGLNTEAFF.

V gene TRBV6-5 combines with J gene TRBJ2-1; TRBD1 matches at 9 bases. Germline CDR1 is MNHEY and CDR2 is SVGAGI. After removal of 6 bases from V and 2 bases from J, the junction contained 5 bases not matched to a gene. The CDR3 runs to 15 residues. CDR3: CASSKGQGPYNEQFF. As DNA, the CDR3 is TGTGCCAGCAGCAAGGGACAGGGACCCTACAATGAGCAGTTCTTC.

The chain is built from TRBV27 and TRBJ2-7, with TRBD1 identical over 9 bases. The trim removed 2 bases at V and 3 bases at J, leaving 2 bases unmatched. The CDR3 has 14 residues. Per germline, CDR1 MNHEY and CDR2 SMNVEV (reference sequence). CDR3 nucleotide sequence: TGTGCCAGCAGTTTAGGGACAGGGAACTACGAGCAGTACTTC. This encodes CASSLGTGNYEQYF.

CDR3 region: CASSLVLGQGEAFF. For the CDR3, the DNA is TGTGCCAGCAGCTTGGTTCTGGGACAGGGTGAAGCTTTCTTT. The V call is TRBV5-5, the J call TRBJ1-1; 9 nucleotides line up with TRBD1. Per the germline V gene, CDR1 is SGHKS and CDR2 is YYEKEE (reference sequence). The CDR3 has 14 amino acids. Trimming at V came to 0 bases and at J to 7 bases, leaving 4 bases not matched to a gene.

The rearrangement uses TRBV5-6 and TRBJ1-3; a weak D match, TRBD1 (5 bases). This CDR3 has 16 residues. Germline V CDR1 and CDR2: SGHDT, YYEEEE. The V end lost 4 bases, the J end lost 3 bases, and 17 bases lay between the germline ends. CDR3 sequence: CASSGLRRGNGNTIYF. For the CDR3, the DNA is TGTGCCAGCAGCGGTCTAAGGAGGGGAAATGGAAACACCATATATTTT.